These T cell receptor beta chains were read from a single sample in a study of PD-1 blockade in classical Hodgkin lymphoma. This table comes from immunoSEQ multiplex PCR, and its TCRdb copy is limited to in-frame clones, with some not included. The data hold about 24,000 clones, with around 70% observed a single time. The input for sequencing was peripheral blood mononuclear cells (PBMCs), taken at baseline. These receptors all stem from a human donor with classical Hodgkin lymphoma. Each CDR3 is given with its conserved first and last residue.

v_call	cdr3_aa
TRBV7-8	CASSPGPDRDTRGYTF
TRBV27	CASSWGQGKETQYF
TRBV7-2	CASSLVDQPQHF
TRBV5-1	CASSLALVPGGTGELFF
TRBV6-5	CASGRGSGNTIYF
TRBV4-1	CASSQTQGYGYTF
TRBV11-2	CASSFIGLAGTSTDTQYF
TRBV2	CASSGGSRETQYF
TRBV7-9	CAIRTPSYEQYF
TRBV7-8	CASRRGSRVSNQPQHF
TRBV30	CAWRQGGTYEQYF